The rows below give T cell receptor beta chains drawn from one sample of a study of blood T cell repertoires in COVID-19. Libraries were prepared by immunoSEQ multiplex PCR; TCRdb keeps only in-frame clonotypes and omits some of them. The sample has some 340,000 clones, more than 90% seen once. Sequencing input: PBMCs or T cells enriched from blood (not recorded which). Receptors were obtained from a woman in her twenties or thirties who had been exposed to COVID-19. The CDR3 runs from the conserved cysteine through the conserved F or W. The D gene is left open where the match is weak. Expanded clones get a size class; other rows say once, few or many, or leave the size out.

j_call	d_call	cdr3_length	clone_size	v_call	cdr3_aa
TRBJ1-5	TRBD1	15	NA	TRBV5-5	CASSWGTVDNQPQHF
TRBJ2-7	NA	15	NA	TRBV4-2	CASSLMAEDSYEQYF
TRBJ1-1	NA	14	NA	TRBV9	CASSLGGMNTEAFF
TRBJ1-5	TRBD1	14	NA	TRBV6-5	CASKGGYSNQPQHF
TRBJ1-4	TRBD1	13	NA	TRBV10-3	CAISTGDNEKLFF
TRBJ1-2	TRBD1	15	NA	TRBV11-1	CASSSGRTGGRERTF
TRBJ2-7	NA	15	NA	TRBV7-2	CASSLTVQGPLEQYF
TRBJ1-1	NA	15	NA	TRBV18	CASSPNRVRNTEAFF
TRBJ2-5	TRBD2	18	NA	TRBV4-1	CASSQSRGLAGDQETQYF
TRBJ2-1	NA	14	NA	TRBV19	CASSIGPLSDEQFF
TRBJ2-4	NA	18	NA	TRBV5-1	CASSQRPRQAPAKNIQYF
TRBJ1-6	NA	8	NA	TRBV27	CASSSVHF
TRBJ2-7	TRBD1	13	NA	TRBV19	CASGDSFSYEQYF
TRBJ1-2	NA	15	few	TRBV7-3	CASSLSGRANYGYTF
TRBJ1-5	NA	12	NA	TRBV6-1	CASSERYLPQHF
TRBJ1-3	NA	16	NA	TRBV6-4	CASSGGHNGPGNTIYF
TRBJ2-7	NA	17	few	TRBV13	CASSLRSEGYPSYEQYF
TRBJ2-3	TRBD1	15	NA	TRBV18	CASSPRTGGADTQYF
TRBJ2-3	TRBD2	14	NA	TRBV7-3	CASAERGGRNTQYF
TRBJ1-2	TRBD1	13	NA	TRBV19	CASQRRDRLGYTF
TRBJ1-2	NA	13	NA	TRBV18	CASSPPGDYGYTF
TRBJ1-4	NA	16	NA	TRBV27	CASSPTPGSRNEKLFF
TRBJ1-2	TRBD1	17	NA	TRBV9	CASSPGGQVFFNYGYTF
TRBJ1-1	TRBD1	16	NA	TRBV5-1	CASSWTGQTMNTEAFF
TRBJ2-5	NA	14	NA	TRBV5-1	CASSLGGNQETQYF
TRBJ1-1	NA	15	NA	TRBV5-1	CASSLVGDPQLGAFF
TRBJ2-2	TRBD2	16	NA	TRBV7-2	CASSLPQRGPTGELFF
TRBJ1-6	NA	15	NA	TRBV5-1	CASSLGGQYYSPLHF
TRBJ1-1	NA	15	NA	TRBV11-1	CASSPWRQVNTEAFF
TRBJ2-5	NA	12	NA	TRBV18	CASHQGQETQYF
TRBJ1-1	NA	14	NA	TRBV27	CASSLRTQNTEAFF
TRBJ2-2	NA	16	once	TRBV4-1	CASSHNKGWNTGELFF
TRBJ1-4	TRBD1	15	NA	TRBV27	CASSPLGQVNEKLFF
TRBJ2-7	TRBD1	14	NA	TRBV7-9	CASSSRDRETEQYF
TRBJ1-3	NA	21	NA	TRBV30	CAWNSRGSRPPGGSNGNTIYF
TRBJ2-1	TRBD2	16	NA	TRBV7-2	CASSPFSGGAFFEQFF
TRBJ2-3	TRBD2	17	once	TRBV24-1	CATSELPGLAPTDTQYF
TRBJ1-2	TRBD1	13	once	TRBV12-3/TRBV12-4	CASATGGGYGYTF
TRBJ1-1	NA	12	NA	TRBV20-1	CSASAGGTEAFF
TRBJ2-7	NA	16	NA	TRBV9	CASSVGGGGSSYEQYF
TRBJ2-5	TRBD2	17	NA	TRBV5-6	CASSVPGLAGGGETQYF
TRBJ2-1	TRBD2	17	NA	TRBV5-1	CASSLEYAGGRYNEQFF
TRBJ1-4	NA	15	NA	TRBV7-6	CASSLDEGGREKLFF
TRBJ1-5	NA	13	NA	TRBV24-1	CATSSVGDQPQHF
TRBJ1-2	TRBD1	15	once	TRBV6-2/TRBV6-3	CASSFDRALNYGYTF
TRBJ2-2	TRBD2	14	NA	TRBV13	CASTPGLSRGELFF
TRBJ1-2	NA	13	NA	TRBV29-1	CSAVGGTYYGYTF
TRBJ2-2	NA	14	few	TRBV4-3	CASSQEQYTGELFF
TRBJ2-5	TRBD2	18	NA	TRBV7-9	CASSRRPSGGWDQETQYF
TRBJ1-5	NA	15	NA	TRBV18	CASSAGQGWNQPQHF
TRBJ2-7	TRBD2	15	NA	TRBV11-2	CASSLEGGSSYEQYF
TRBJ2-3	TRBD2	16	NA	TRBV5-4	CASSAVAGATTDTQYF
TRBJ1-1	NA	15	NA	TRBV6-5	CASSPQALRTTEAFF
TRBJ1-2	NA	12	NA	TRBV12-3/TRBV12-4	CASSQGNYGYTF
TRBJ1-2	TRBD1	15	once	TRBV9	CASSVTGTGIYGYTF